This T cell receptor (beta chain) was retrieved from a study of blood T cell repertoires in COVID-19. Study at large: Italy, Spain and the United States were the sources of the convalescent and acute COVID-19 samples.

Germline CDR1 MDHEN, CDR2 SYDVKM. Trimming removed 4 bases from V and 4 bases from J, with 13 bases in between. The CDR3 totals 14 residues. Method: immunoSEQ multiplex PCR; TCRdb's copy keeps in-frame clones and lacks some. This table holds some 9,000 clones, about four fifths found once. This clone was counted between two and nine times. Specimen: peripheral blood. The sequence was collected from a man in his sixties or seventies with active COVID-19. The chain employs TRBV28 and TRBJ1-1; a possible D gene is TRBD1 (6 bases). CDR3 region: CASSSTGWSTEAFF. In DNA, the CDR3 is TGTGCCAGCAGTTCCACAGGGTGGAGCACTGAAGCTTTCTTT.